The 2 T cell receptor beta chains in this list originate from one sample, sequenced in a study of T cell changes during pregnancy in multiple sclerosis. Method: immunoSEQ multiplex PCR; TCRdb's copy keeps in-frame clones and lacks some. The table lists some 27,000 clones, roughly nine tenths of them singletons. The sequences come from CD8+ T cells from peripheral blood mononuclear cells, collected before pregnancy. These receptors all come from a female donor with multiple sclerosis, enrolled in a pregnancy study.

This rearrangement joins TRBV7-8 to TRBJ1-1; the D is unclear. Germline V gene data show CDR1 as SGHVS and CDR2 as FQNEAQ. Between the trimmed V and J ends, which lost 5 bases and 4 bases, there was a span of 20 bases. The CDR3 covers 16 residues. Written as DNA, the CDR3 is TGTGCCAGCAGCCTCACGTTGGGAGGGTGGGGCACTGAAGCTTTCTTT. Its protein is CASSLTLGGWGTEAFF. The full variable domain, its missing parts supplied by reference TRBV7-8 and TRBJ1-1, is GAGVSQSPRYKVAKRGQDVALRCDPISGHVSLFWYQQALGQGPEFLTYFQNEAQLDKSGLPSDRFFAERPEGSVSTLKIQRTQQEDSAVYLCASSLTLGGWGTEAFFGQGTRLTVV.

The chain is built from TRBV19 and TRBJ1-1, with 8 bases that match TRBD1. The trim removed 1 base at V and 1 base at J, leaving 5 bases unmatched. The CDR3 is 16 residues long. Germline V gives CDR1 LNHDA, CDR2 SQIVND (reference sequence). In nucleotides, the CDR3 is TGTGCCAGTAGTATAGCCCTTGGGACAGGGAACACTGAAGCTTTCTTT. Translating it yields CASSIALGTGNTEAFF.